This T cell receptor beta chain was retrieved from a study of blood T cell repertoires in COVID-19 (dated by TCRdb to the early 2020s). For context, the study as a whole: Samples from collaborators originated in the United States, Italy and Spain and spanned both the acute and convalescent phases of COVID-19. Deeply sampled blood TCRbeta repertoires from subjects exposed to, actively infected with, or recovered from COVID-19 were included in the dataset. The repertoires were released in a freely available public database meant as a resource for research on the immune response to SARS-CoV-2. The prospective study material was composed of cDNA or gDNA derived from T cells, B-cell-depleted T cells, or PBMCs. Sample metadata almost always included a de-identified subject ID, COVID-19 status, age in years and sex. HLA class I and class II types, where available, came from metadata supplied by the sample provider rather than from assay-based typing. Samples were obtained from the ongoing ImmuneRACE study (first 160 participants) and from over 1,000 subjects provided by 6 global collaborators. The investigation overall reported the following: Clinical and demographic metadata were provided uncurated, with the amount varying by source and participant.

Remarks on this clone: Its antigen is unknown. Qualities for individual bases were not recorded, and no much larger clone is one base off.

TCRbeta CDR3 regions were amplified from genomic DNA by means of the immunoSEQ Assay, a bias-controlled multiplex PCR. The authors' analysis ran thus. The number of nucleated cells in each sample was estimated by amplification of reference gene primers within the assay. Sequence reads were collapsed and filtered to measure the absolute abundance of every unique TCRbeta CDR3 rearrangement. For each sample, productive Simpson clonality was calculated as the square root of Simpson's diversity index over productive rearrangements. The clones in this table, taken by TCRdb from immuneACCESS, are in-frame only. Not every clone is retained; where verified, under half of the shortfall comes from an unresolved V gene, and the cause of the rest is unknown. That table furnishes V, J and clone size, whereas the DNA furnished D and trimming. The sample table shows approximately 240,000 clones, and about nine tenths are seen once. The top ten clones comprise approximately 2% of the sample.

Enrolling through a virtual design, the prospective study's participants ranged in age from roughly 18 to 89 years and lived across around 25 United States geographic areas. In the prospective study, cohorts were assigned on the basis of participant-reported clinical history obtained from a screening survey and a study questionnaire. Recovered participants in ImmuneRACE Cohort 3 were defined by two consecutive negative NP/OP PCR tests, clearance by a healthcare professional, or resolution of symptoms. Each participant in the prospective study had whole blood, serum and a nasopharyngeal or oropharyngeal swab collected by mobile phlebotomists. Additional blood draws and questionnaires over an approximately 2-month period could optionally be provided by prospective study participants. Blood samples from the prospective study were shipped frozen or at room temperature prior to DNA extraction. Sequencing was performed on PBMCs or T cells enriched from blood (not recorded which). This receptor was obtained from a woman under 30 who had recovered from COVID-19.

This receptor has the CDR3 CASTEAGGKGYGEQFF. Here is the DNA: TGTGCCAGTACCGAAGCGGGGGGAAAAGGGTACGGTGAGCAGTTCTTC. This chain joins TRBV7-9 to TRBJ2-1; 9 central bases correspond to TRBD2. Trimming accounts for 9 bases at V and 9 bases at J, while the number of junction bases matched to no gene is 18. The CDR3, from cysteine to phenylalanine, totals 16 residues. Just the 48-base CDR3 DNA is kept, in frame starting at base 1. CDR1 and CDR2 are read off the germline V gene (reference sequence) as SEHNR and FQNEAQ.